These T cell receptor beta chains were read from a single sample in a study of T cells after yellow fever vaccination. TCRdb fed the 5' RACE reads into MiXCR, producing one record per CDR3 protein. The sample includes 120,000 to 150,000 distinct CDR3 sequences, roughly 8% seen only once; the top ten take approximately 0.78%. The sequencing here drew on CD4+ T cells sorted from PBMCs, taken 5 days after the yellow fever booster vaccination. The receptor set was obtained from a man aged 30 to 39 who received the YFV17D yellow fever vaccine. CDR3s include the opening cysteine and the closing phenylalanine or tryptophan. D genes are given only for firm matches. For some rows the clone size is stated as once, few or many, or as a class when expanded; others skip it.

D gene,V gene,J gene,clone size,CDR3 DNA,CDR3 protein
TRBD2,TRBV12-3/TRBV12-4,TRBJ2-5,-,TGTGCCATCAGTTTAGGGTGGGGCCGTACTAGCGGGATCGGGGAGACCCAGTACTTC,CAISLGWGRTSGIGETQYF
-,TRBV3-1,TRBJ2-6,-,TGTGCCAGCAGCCAAGGCAGGAGTTTATCTGGGGCCAACGTCCTGACTTTC,CASSQGRSLSGANVLTF
-,TRBV7-2,TRBJ2-7,many,TGTGCCAGCAGCTTAGTTGTAAGGGACCCCATATACTTC,CASSLVVRDPIYF
-,TRBV7-2,TRBJ2-7,many,TGTGCCAGCAGCGCTGGATCCGACTACGAGCAGTACTTC,CASSAGSDYEQYF
TRBD1,TRBV12-3/TRBV12-4,TRBJ2-5,many,TGTGCCAGCAGACAGGGGAAATGGCAGACCCAGTACTTC,CASRQGKWQTQYF
-,TRBV25-1,TRBJ2-7,many,TGTGCCAGCAGTGAATTTTCCTACGAGCAGTACTTC,CASSEFSYEQYF
-,TRBV2,TRBJ1-3,many,TGTGCCAGCAGGCAGGATCGCTCTGGAAACACCATATATTTT,CASRQDRSGNTIYF
TRBD2,TRBV20-1,TRBJ2-5,many,TGCAGTGCTAGAAAGGCGACTAGCGGCGTGGAGACCCAGTACTTC,CSARKATSGVETQYF
-,TRBV29-1,TRBJ2-7,many,TGCAGCGTTGAAGAGGGACGGGGAGCCTACGAGCAGTACTTC,CSVEEGRGAYEQYF
-,TRBV18,TRBJ2-4,many,TGTGCCAGCTCACCAGGGTTAGTCAAAAACATTCAGTACTTC,CASSPGLVKNIQYF
TRBD1,TRBV15,TRBJ2-7,few,TGTGCCACCAGCACCTCACCGGGACAGGGAGTAGCCTACGAGCAGTACTTC,CATSTSPGQGVAYEQYF
-,TRBV3-1,TRBJ1-6,many,TGTGCCAGCAGCCAAGATCGGGCAGGGGACAATTCACCCCTCCACTTT,CASSQDRAGDNSPLHF
-,TRBV14,TRBJ2-2,many,TGTGCCAGCAGCCAAGACAGCGACACCGGGGAGCTGTTTTTT,CASSQDSDTGELFF
TRBD2,TRBV30,TRBJ2-3,few,TGTGCCTGGAGTGTTCTTTGGCGGGAGCCCCGCACAGATACGCAGTATTTT,CAWSVLWREPRTDTQYF
TRBD2,TRBV7-9,TRBJ2-5,many,TGTGCCAGCAGCTTCAGCGGGAGTGAGACCCAGTACTTC,CASSFSGSETQYF
-,TRBV7-8,TRBJ1-1,many,TGTGCCAGCAGCTTAGGAGGGCAGCTCATGAACACTGAAGCTTTCTTT,CASSLGGQLMNTEAFF
TRBD2,TRBV11-2,TRBJ2-2,many,TGTGCCAGCAGCTACCCGGCCAGCGGGAGTTTGCACACCGGGGAGCTGTTTTTT,CASSYPASGSLHTGELFF
-,TRBV30,TRBJ2-7,many,TGTGCCTTACAGGGCTCGAACGAGCAGTACTTC,CALQGSNEQYF
TRBD1,TRBV19,TRBJ2-5,many,TGTGCCACGGGACAGGGGGCTGCAGAGACCCAGTACTTC,CATGQGAAETQYF
-,TRBV28,TRBJ2-7,many,TGTGCCAGCACATCGTCCACGGCCGTTAGAGAGCAGTACTTC,CASTSSTAVREQYF
-,TRBV30,TRBJ2-1,-,TGTGCCTGGATCCCCGGCCTTTCTGGGAATGAGCAGTTCTTC,CAWIPGLSGNEQFF
-,TRBV7-2,TRBJ1-3,many,TGTGCCAGCAGACAAGATGGAAACACCATATATTTT,CASRQDGNTIYF
TRBD1,TRBV5-1,TRBJ1-1,many,TGCGCCAGCAGCTTGGAAGACAGGGGGATCGCTTTCTTT,CASSLEDRGIAFF
-,TRBV7-2,TRBJ1-2,many,TGTGCCAGCAGCTTAGAAAGGGAGCGTGGCTACACCTTC,CASSLERERGYTF
-,TRBV7-2,TRBJ2-5,many,TGTGCCAGCAGACTCCAAGAGACCCAGTACTTC,CASRLQETQYF
TRBD2,TRBV19,TRBJ2-1,-,TGTGCCAGTAGTATAGGTGCAGCGGGGGGGGCCTACAATGAGCAGTTCTTC,CASSIGAAGGAYNEQFF
-,TRBV7-8,TRBJ2-1,many,TGTGCCAGCACCACCCTTGCCTTCAATGAGCAGTTCTTC,CASTTLAFNEQFF
-,TRBV30,TRBJ2-7,many,TGTGCCTGGAGTGGGGGGAGTTACTACGAGCAGTACTTC,CAWSGGSYYEQYF
TRBD2,TRBV6-5,TRBJ2-3,few,TGTGCCAGCAGTTCAGGACTAGCGAGGGCAGATACGCAGTATTTT,CASSSGLARADTQYF
-,TRBV5-1,TRBJ2-3,many,TGCGCCAGCAGCTCTGAGACACCCGCAGATACGCAGTATTTT,CASSSETPADTQYF
TRBD2,TRBV7-3,TRBJ2-2,many,TGTGCCAGCAGCTCCACTGAGCGACTAGCAGGGACCGGGGAGCTGTTTTTT,CASSSTERLAGTGELFF
TRBD1,TRBV29-1,TRBJ2-3,few,TGCAGCGGAGACAGGGGGGCCACAGATACGCAGTATTTT,CSGDRGATDTQYF
TRBD1,TRBV5-4,TRBJ2-7,many,TGTGCCAGCACCGAGCGAGACAGGGACTCCTACGAGCAGTACTTC,CASTERDRDSYEQYF
TRBD2,TRBV11-3,TRBJ2-1,many,TGTGCCAGCAGCCCGGGACTAGCGGGGTCAAATGAGCAGTTCTTC,CASSPGLAGSNEQFF
-,TRBV12-3/TRBV12-4,TRBJ1-1,many,TGTGCCAGCAGTGCCCAGGGGACAATGAACACTGAAGCTTTCTTT,CASSAQGTMNTEAFF
TRBD2,TRBV6-1,TRBJ2-7,many,TGTGCCAGCAGTCAGCGGGGGGCCATGTACGAGCAGTACTTC,CASSQRGAMYEQYF
-,TRBV25-1,TRBJ1-2,many,TGTGCCAGCAGTGACGTTAGTGGCTACACCTTC,CASSDVSGYTF
-,TRBV5-1,TRBJ1-1,many,TGCGCCAGCAGCTTAAGAGTCCAGGGGCAAAACACTGAAGCTTTCTTT,CASSLRVQGQNTEAFF
TRBD1,TRBV7-2,TRBJ1-2,many,TGTGCCAGCAGCTTGCGGGGGACAGAAATCTATGGCTACACCTTC,CASSLRGTEIYGYTF
TRBD2,TRBV10-3,TRBJ2-1,many,TGTGCCATCAGGAGTCCTAGCGGGAGGGCCTACAATGAGCAGTTCTTC,CAIRSPSGRAYNEQFF
TRBD2,TRBV5-1,TRBJ2-1,many,TGCGCCAGCAGCTTTATCCTAGGGAGGCTAGCGGGCGGTGAGCAGTTCTTC,CASSFILGRLAGGEQFF
-,TRBV2,TRBJ2-7,many,TGTGCCAGCAGGGAGACTGAGAGGGAGCAGTACTTC,CASRETEREQYF
-,TRBV29-1,TRBJ2-5,-,TGCAGCGAGGGGAGCCTACAAGAGACCCAGTACTTC,CSEGSLQETQYF
-,TRBV4-1,TRBJ1-5,-,TGCGCCAGCAGCCAAGATAGGGCCGGGGCCCAGCATTTT,CASSQDRAGAQHF
-,TRBV4-1,TRBJ2-7,many,TGCGCCAGCAGCCAAGGCAGGGTAGTAAACGAGCAGTACTTC,CASSQGRVVNEQYF
-,TRBV12-3/TRBV12-4,TRBJ2-3,many,TGTGCCAGCAGTCTTGGGTCAGATACGCAGTATTTT,CASSLGSDTQYF
-,TRBV5-1,TRBJ1-1,many,TGCGCCAGCAGCTTGGGCTCGGGGACTGAAGCTTTCTTT,CASSLGSGTEAFF
-,TRBV6-5,TRBJ2-2,-,TGTGCCAGCAATTACGGGAGGAGGACAGGTTCGACGAACACCGGGGAGCTGTTTTTT,CASNYGRRTGSTNTGELFF